The entry below describes one TCR beta chain. This specimen belongs to a study of T-cell reconstitution after alpha-beta-depleted transplantation in children. The CDR3 runs to 14 residues. Germline lookup yields CDR1 DFQATT and CDR2 SNEGSKA (reference sequence). Trimming left V 6 bases short and J 2 bases short, with 17 bases between. Construction of the TCRbeta library involved unique molecular identifiers. Using its own MiXCR run on the PCR reads, TCRdb lists one record per CDR3 protein. This table holds 380,000 or so distinct CDR3 sequences, roughly 13% found once. V and J are TRBV20-1 and TRBJ2-7; D might be TRBD1 or TRBD2, each matching 6 bases. This receptor was obtained from a human donor who donated a stem cell graft to a child with Fanconi anemia. The specimen was PBMCs, collected from the stem cell graft. The CDR3 sequence: CSAYRPGAPYEQYF. DNA of the CDR3: TGCAGTGCCTACAGACCGGGGGCCCCCTACGAGCAGTACTTC.